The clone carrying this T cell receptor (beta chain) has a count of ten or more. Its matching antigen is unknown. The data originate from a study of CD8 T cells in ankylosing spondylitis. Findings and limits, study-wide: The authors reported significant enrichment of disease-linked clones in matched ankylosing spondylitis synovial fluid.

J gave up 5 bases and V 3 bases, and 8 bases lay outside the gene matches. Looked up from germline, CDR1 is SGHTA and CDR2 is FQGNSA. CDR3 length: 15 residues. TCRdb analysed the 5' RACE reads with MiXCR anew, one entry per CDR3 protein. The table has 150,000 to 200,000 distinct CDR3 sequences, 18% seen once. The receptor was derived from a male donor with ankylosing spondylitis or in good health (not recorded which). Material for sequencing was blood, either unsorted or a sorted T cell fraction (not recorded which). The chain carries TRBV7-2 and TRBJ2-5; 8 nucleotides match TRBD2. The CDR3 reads CASSFPLAVVETQYF. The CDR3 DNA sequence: TGTGCCAGCAGCTTCCCACTAGCGGTAGTGGAGACCCAGTACTTC.